The 5 T cell receptor beta chains in this list originate from one sample, sequenced in a study of Ad26.COV2.S vaccination and SARS-CoV-2 variants (dated by TCRdb to the early 2020s). Libraries were built with the immunoSEQ multiplex PCR assay. TCRdb re-hosts the immuneACCESS table, in-frame sequences only. Its copies lack some clones; in the studies checked, an unresolved V gene accounts for under half of them, and the cause for the rest is not known. Present in this sample are more than 300,000 clones, 86% of which were seen just once. Together, the top ten hold 1.5% to 2.5% of the sample. The label giving this sample's treatment or condition can be read as: about 20 received Ad26.COV2.S at low or high dose, single or two shots; roughly five received placebo; per-sample allocation not given. Repertoires of vaccine and placebo recipients were sequenced from samples collected on day 63 after the first injection.

The sequences come from peripheral blood, collected in a trial of Ad26.COV2.S vaccine versus placebo. These receptors came from a person between 18 and 65 years old who received the Ad26.COV2.S COVID-19 vaccine or a placebo.

V usage is TRBV3-1 (or the pseudogene TRBV3-2) and J usage is TRBJ1-6, with a tentative D call TRBD1 (5 bases). This CDR3 has 16 amino acids. Between the trimmed V and J ends, which lost 4 bases and 4 bases, there was a span of 14 bases. Germline V gene data show CDR1 as LGHDT and CDR2 as YNNKEL (reference sequence). The DNA of the CDR3 is TGTGCCAGCAGCCTACCCTCGAGGGGATATAATTCACCCCTCCACTTT. It is translated as CASSLPSRGYNSPLHF.

The genes are TRBV19 and TRBJ1-1; D gene unclear. The V gene lost 7 bases and the J gene lost 1 base, with 13 bases spanning the gap. Germline CDR1 is LNHDA and CDR2 is SQIVND (reference sequence). The CDR3 spans 14 residues. Here the CDR3 DNA reads TGTGCCAGTATCCGCCCCGGGTGGAACACTGAAGCTTTCTTT. The encoded protein is CASIRPGWNTEAFF.

The chain recombines TRBV5-1 with TRBJ2-1; D is tentatively TRBD1 or TRBD2 (6 bases each). Germline V gene data show CDR1 as SGHRS and CDR2 as YFSETQ. The CDR3 sequence is 14 residues long. Trimming removed 2 bases at V and 1 base at J, with 7 bases between. In DNA, the CDR3 is TGCGCCAGCAGCTTAGGGGGGTCCTACAATGAGCAGTTCTTC. Translation: CASSLGGSYNEQFF.

The CDR3 region has the DNA TGTGCCAGCAGCACAAGAGGGGGGACCTCTAATGAAAAACTGTTTTTT. The encoded protein is CASSTRGGTSNEKLFF. This chain connects TRBV9 to TRBJ1-4, with D maybe TRBD1 (6 bases). The CDR3 spans 16 residues. The germline CDR1 and CDR2 sequences are SGDLS and YYNGEE. The ends were cut back, 4 bases at V and 3 bases at J, with 16 bases in the middle.

V and J are TRBV7-2 and TRBJ2-1, with 8 bases aligning to TRBD1. CDR3 length: 15 residues. Germline assignment: CDR1 SGHTA and CDR2 FQGNSA. V lost 3 bases, J lost 4 bases, and 5 bases stayed unmatched. This CDR3 reads CASSFRTGPYNEQFF. In nucleotides, the CDR3 is TGTGCCAGCAGCTTTCGGACAGGGCCTTACAATGAGCAGTTCTTC.